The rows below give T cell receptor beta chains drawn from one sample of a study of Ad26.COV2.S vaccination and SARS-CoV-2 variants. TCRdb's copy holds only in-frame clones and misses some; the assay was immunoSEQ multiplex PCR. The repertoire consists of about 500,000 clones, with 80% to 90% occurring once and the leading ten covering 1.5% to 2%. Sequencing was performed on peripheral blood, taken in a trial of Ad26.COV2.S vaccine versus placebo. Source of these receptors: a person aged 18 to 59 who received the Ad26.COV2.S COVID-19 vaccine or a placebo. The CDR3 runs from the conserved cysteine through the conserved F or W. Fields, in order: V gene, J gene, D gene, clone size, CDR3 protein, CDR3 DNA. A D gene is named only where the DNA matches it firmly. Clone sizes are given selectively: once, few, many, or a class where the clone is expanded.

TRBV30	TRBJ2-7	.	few	CAWSPTGRGYEQYF	TGTGCCTGGAGTCCAACGGGGCGCGGGTACGAGCAGTACTTC
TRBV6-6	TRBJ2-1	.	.	CASSYSPLRYNEQFF	TGTGCCAGCAGTTACTCCCCACTAAGATACAATGAGCAGTTCTTC
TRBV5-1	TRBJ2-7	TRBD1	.	CASSRWDSSYEQYF	TGCGCCAGCAGCCGTTGGGACAGCTCCTACGAGCAGTACTTC
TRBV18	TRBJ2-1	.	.	CASLGRMNEQFF	TGTGCCAGCTTGGGGAGAATGAATGAGCAGTTCTTC
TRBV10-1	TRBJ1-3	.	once	CASSEPSSGNTIYF	TGCGCCAGCAGTGAGCCCTCATCTGGAAACACCATATATTTT
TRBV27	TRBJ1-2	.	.	CASSLNRAGGYTF	TGTGCCAGCAGTTTAAATAGGGCAGGTGGCTACACCTTC
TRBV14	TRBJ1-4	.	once	CASSSGFFLGGNEKLFF	TGTGCCAGCAGCTCCGGCTTCTTTTTGGGCGGTAATGAAAAACTGTTTTTT
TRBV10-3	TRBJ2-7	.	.	CAISELTTYEQYF	TGTGCCATCAGTGAGTTGACGACCTACGAGCAGTACTTC
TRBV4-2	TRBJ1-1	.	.	CASSQGEDTEAFF	TGTGCCAGCAGCCAAGGGGAGGACACTGAAGCTTTCTTT
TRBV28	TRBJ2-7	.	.	CASSLPGSYEQYF	TGTGCCAGCAGTTTACCGGGTTCCTACGAGCAGTACTTC
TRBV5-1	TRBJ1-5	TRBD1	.	CASSLETGVQPQHF	TGCGCCAGCAGCTTGGAAACAGGGGTCCAGCCCCAGCATTTT
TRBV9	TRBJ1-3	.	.	CASSGTPRLDSGNTIYF	TGTGCCAGCAGCGGAACGCCTCGACTTGATTCTGGAAACACCATATATTTT
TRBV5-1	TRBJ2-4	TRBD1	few	CASSPDGQGVGDF	TGCGCCAGCAGCCCTGATGGACAGGGGGTCGGAGACTTC
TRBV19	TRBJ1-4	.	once	CASTRGGATNEKLFF	TGTGCCAGTACCCGAGGCGGGGCTACTAATGAAAAACTGTTTTTT
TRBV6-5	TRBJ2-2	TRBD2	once	CATLAGLKNTGELFF	TGTGCGACCTTAGCGGGACTAAAGAACACCGGGGAGCTGTTTTTT
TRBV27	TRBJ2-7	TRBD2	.	CASSLRLAGDYEQYF	TGTGCCAGCAGTTTAAGGCTAGCGGGAGATTACGAGCAGTACTTC
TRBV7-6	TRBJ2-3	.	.	CASSPTGAADTQYF	TGTGCCAGCAGCCCTACCGGGGCCGCAGATACGCAGTATTTT
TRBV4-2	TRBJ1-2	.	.	CASSQDFGGNYGYTF	TGTGCCAGCAGCCAAGATTTTGGGGGTAACTATGGCTACACCTTC
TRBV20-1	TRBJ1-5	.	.	CSAGSLEPQHF	TGCAGTGCGGGGTCTTTAGAGCCCCAGCATTTT
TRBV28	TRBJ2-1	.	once	CASGNSYNEQFF	TGTGCCAGCGGGAACTCCTACAATGAGCAGTTCTTC
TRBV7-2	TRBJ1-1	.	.	CASSLDLLSVRRGIEAFF	TGTGCCAGCAGCTTAGATTTGCTCTCCGTTCGACGGGGAATTGAAGCTTTCTTT
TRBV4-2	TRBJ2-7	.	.	CASSQDLSQYEQYF	TGTGCCAGCAGCCAAGATCTAAGTCAGTACGAGCAGTACTTC
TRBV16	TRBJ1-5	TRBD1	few	CASSQAYRGSNQPQHF	TGTGCCAGCAGCCAAGCCTACAGGGGTAGCAATCAGCCCCAGCATTTT
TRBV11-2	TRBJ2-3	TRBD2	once	CASSLLHRSGLSTDTQYF	TGTGCCAGCAGCTTACTCCACCGTAGCGGGCTTAGCACAGATACGCAGTATTTT
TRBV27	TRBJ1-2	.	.	CASSFKNPTYNYGYTF	TGTGCCAGCAGTTTCAAAAACCCGACATATAACTATGGCTACACCTTC
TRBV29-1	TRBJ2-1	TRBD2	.	CSVDQETSAYNEQFF	TGCAGCGTTGATCAGGAGACTAGCGCCTACAATGAGCAGTTCTTC
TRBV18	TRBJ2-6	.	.	CATSGLSVGGRANVLTF	TGTGCCACCAGCGGTTTGTCGGTGGGAGGTAGGGCCAACGTCCTGACTTTC
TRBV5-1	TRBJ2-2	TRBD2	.	CASSFPLAGVRIGELFF	TGCGCCAGCAGCTTCCCTCTAGCGGGAGTCAGGATCGGGGAGCTGTTTTTT
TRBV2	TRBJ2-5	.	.	CASRVGVETQYF	TGTGCCAGCAGGGTTGGTGTGGAGACCCAGTACTTC
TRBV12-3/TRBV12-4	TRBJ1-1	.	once	CASSLRQYTEAFF	TGTGCCAGCAGCCTAAGACAGTACACTGAAGCTTTCTTT
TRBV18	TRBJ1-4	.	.	CASSPVLPSSTNEKLFF	TGTGCCAGCTCACCGGTACTGCCCTCCTCAACTAATGAAAAACTGTTTTTT
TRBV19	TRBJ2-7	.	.	CASSSVDREGLYEQYF	TGTGCCAGTAGTTCCGTGGACCGAGAGGGGCTATACGAGCAGTACTTC
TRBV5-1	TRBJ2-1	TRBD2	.	CASSQTGLAGGPGEQFF	TGCGCCAGCAGCCAAACGGGACTAGCGGGAGGGCCCGGGGAGCAGTTCTTC
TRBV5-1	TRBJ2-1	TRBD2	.	CASSDSGTSVGNEQFF	TGCGCCAGCTCCGATTCCGGGACTAGCGTGGGCAATGAGCAGTTCTTC
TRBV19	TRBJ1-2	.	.	CASSIRQNPPLGYTF	TGTGCCAGTAGTATCCGACAGAACCCCCCGTTAGGCTACACCTTC
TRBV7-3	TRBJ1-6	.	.	CASSWDGNSPLHF	TGTGCCAGCAGCTGGGACGGAAATTCACCCCTCCACTTT
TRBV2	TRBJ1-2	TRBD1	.	CASSLTGFDQRSNYGYTF	TGTGCCAGCAGCCTGACAGGGTTCGATCAAAGGAGTAACTATGGCTACACCTTC
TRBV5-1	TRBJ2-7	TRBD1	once	CASSPRTGVDEQYF	TGCGCCAGCAGCCCCCGGACAGGGGTGGACGAGCAGTACTTC
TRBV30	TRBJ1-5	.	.	CAWSEWGSNQPQHF	TGTGCCTGGAGTGAATGGGGGAGCAATCAGCCCCAGCATTTT
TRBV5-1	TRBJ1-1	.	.	CASSRRTGNTEAFF	TGCGCCAGCAGCCGACGGACCGGGAACACTGAAGCTTTCTTT
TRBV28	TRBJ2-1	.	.	CASSLRPYPAEPYNEQFF	TGTGCCAGCAGTCTACGACCTTACCCGGCAGAACCTTACAATGAGCAGTTCTTC
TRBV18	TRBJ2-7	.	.	CASSPMGDLFSEQYF	TGTGCCAGCTCACCAATGGGAGATCTTTTCTCCGAGCAGTACTTC
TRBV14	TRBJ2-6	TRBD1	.	CASSQVVGGFINVLTF	TGTGCCAGCAGCCAAGTAGTAGGGGGCTTTATCAACGTCCTGACTTTC
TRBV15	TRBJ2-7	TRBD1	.	CATSKGTGSGYEQYF	TGTGCCACCAGCAAAGGGACAGGGTCAGGTTACGAGCAGTACTTC
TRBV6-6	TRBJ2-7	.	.	CASSSESTGSYEQYF	TGTGCCAGCAGTTCTGAATCGACAGGCTCCTACGAGCAGTACTTC